These T cell receptor beta chains were read from a single sample in a study of blood T cells in healthy people across ages. TCRdb independently ran MiXCR on the 5' RACE reads; one entry per CDR3 protein. The top ten hold about 11% of the sample, which has about 1.6 million distinct CDR3 sequences, around 36% seen once. The sample was blood. The origin of the receptors is a young woman in good health. Both conserved end residues are part of each CDR3. A D gene is named only where the DNA matches it firmly. Only some rows state a clone size, as once, few, many or a class for expanded clones.

- TRBJ1-2 TRBV6-6 few TGTGCCAGCAGTTACTCGGTTAAGTATGGCTACACCTTC CASSYSVKYGYTF
- TRBJ1-1 TRBV12-3/TRBV12-4 - TGTGCCAGCAGTAACAGAGTGGGATTGAACACTGAAGCTTTCTTT CASSNRVGLNTEAFF
- TRBJ2-5 TRBV2 - TGTGCCAGCAGTGAGGTGATAGCTCAAGAGACCCAGTACTTC CASSEVIAQETQYF
TRBD2 TRBJ2-1 TRBV28 few TGTGCCAGCAGTCTTAGCGGGAGGGCCGGGGGGTGGAATGAGCAGTTCTTC CASSLSGRAGGWNEQFF
TRBD2 TRBJ2-1 TRBV15 - TGTGCCACCAGCCTGGGGGGGACTTCTTATGAGCAGTTCTTC CATSLGGTSYEQFF
- TRBJ2-1 TRBV9 - TGTGCCAGCAGCGTAGGAGGGGGGACTATCTCCTACAATGAGCAGTTCTTC CASSVGGGTISYNEQFF
- TRBJ2-4 TRBV10-2 - TGCGCCAGCAGTCCGTCCGGACACTGGGGAGTAGCCAAAAACATTCAGTACTTC CASSPSGHWGVAKNIQYF
- TRBJ2-4 TRBV24-1 - TGTGCCACCAGTGTCCTAACTTTCGGGATTTCTTCGGCCAAAAACATTCAGTACTTC CATSVLTFGISSAKNIQYF
TRBD2 TRBJ2-5 TRBV2 - TGTGCCAGCAAGGCGTCTAGCGGGGGGCCCCAAGAGACCCAGTACTTC CASKASSGGPQETQYF
- TRBJ2-1 TRBV28 - TGTGCCAGCAGTTTCATAGGGGAATCCTACAATGAGCAGTTCTTC CASSFIGESYNEQFF
TRBD2 TRBJ2-1 TRBV6-2/TRBV6-3 - TGTGCCAGCAGAGGGTCCAGCGGGGGTGGGTACGATGAGCAGTTCTTC CASRGSSGGGYDEQFF
- TRBJ1-5 TRBV20-1 - TGCAGTGCTAGAGTGGACGGGGCTAGGAATCAGCCCCAGCATTTT CSARVDGARNQPQHF
- TRBJ2-7 TRBV18 few TGTGCCAGCTCACCTATTCAGGGCTACGAGCAGTACTTC CASSPIQGYEQYF
- TRBJ1-1 TRBV7-2 - TGTGCCAGCAGCTTAGCGGCCGGGACACCTTTACTTCCCGCTTTCTTT CASSLAAGTPLLPAFF
- TRBJ1-2 TRBV15 few TGTGCCACCAGCAGAGAGAGGCAGGGGTATCACTATGGCTACACCTTC CATSRERQGYHYGYTF
- TRBJ2-7 TRBV30 - TGTGCCTGGGTCCATCCCGCAAAATCCTACGAGCAGTACTTC CAWVHPAKSYEQYF
TRBD1 TRBJ1-4 TRBV6-6 few TGTGCCAGCAGCGGGACAGGGGAACGATGGAGTGAAAAACTGTTTTTT CASSGTGERWSEKLFF
TRBD1 TRBJ2-7 TRBV12-3/TRBV12-4 - TGTGCCAGCAGTTTGGGGGGACAGGGGTCCTACGAGCGGTACTTC CASSLGGQGSYERYF
TRBD1 TRBJ2-7 TRBV9 - TGTGCCAGCAGCGGGCGGCCGGGACAGGGGTTCGAGCAGTACTTC CASSGRPGQGFEQYF
- TRBJ2-3 TRBV3-1 - TGTGCCAGCAGCCAAGACCCCGGGGCCCCTCCGACGGCCGGGCCCATTTATACGCAGTATTTT CASSQDPGAPPTAGPIYTQYF
- TRBJ2-7 TRBV28 few TGTGCCAGCAGTTCCTCCCGGGACGGATCCTACGAGCAGTACTTC CASSSSRDGSYEQYF
- TRBJ2-3 TRBV6-6 few TGTGCCAGCAGTTACTCCAGGGGACTAGATACGCAGTATTTT CASSYSRGLDTQYF
- TRBJ1-1 TRBV6-1 - TGTGCCAGCAGTGGAGACCGGGGGAGGTACACTGAAGCTTTCTTT CASSGDRGRYTEAFF
- TRBJ2-3 TRBV11-2 - TGTGCCAGCAGCTTAGATACTCCAGTCTACTCCTGGGATACGCAGTATTTT CASSLDTPVYSWDTQYF
- TRBJ2-7 TRBV11-2 - TGTGCCAGGAGCTCAGGGCAGGGGTACGAGCAGTACTTC CARSSGQGYEQYF
TRBD1 TRBJ2-7 TRBV20-1 many TGCAGTGCTAGAGCGAGGACAGGGGTAGCCTACGAGCAGTACTTC CSARARTGVAYEQYF
TRBD1 TRBJ2-5 TRBV4-1 few TGCGCCAGCAGCCTACAGGGGAAAGAAGAGACCCAGTACTTC CASSLQGKEETQYF
- TRBJ1-5 TRBV7-3 - TGTGCCAGCAGCTTGACGGATTCCTATAGCAATCAGCCCCAGCATTTT CASSLTDSYSNQPQHF
- TRBJ1-1 TRBV30 - TGTGCCTGGGACCCAGGGGTGAACACTGAAGCTTTCTTT CAWDPGVNTEAFF
- TRBJ2-5 TRBV14 few TGTGCCAGCAGCCAAGCTATGTTGGAGACCCAGTACTTC CASSQAMLETQYF
- TRBJ1-5 TRBV20-1 few TGCAGTGCCACTGACAGTAGCAATCAGCCCCAGCATTTT CSATDSSNQPQHF
- TRBJ2-1 TRBV12-1 - TGTGCCAGCAGCCTATTGTCTACTAGCGGAATCTGTGAGCAGTTCTTC CASSLLSTSGICEQFF
TRBD1 TRBJ1-6 TRBV5-1 few TGCGCCAGCAGCAATACAGGGGTTTCACCCCTCCACTTT CASSNTGVSPLHF
- TRBJ2-7 TRBV7-8 few TGTGCCAGCAGCTTTTGGGGCGCAGATACCTACGAGCAGTACTTC CASSFWGADTYEQYF
- TRBJ2-7 TRBV7-8 - TGTGCCAGCAGCTTAGGCGGGTCGAGTGAGCAGTACTTC CASSLGGSSEQYF
- TRBJ1-2 TRBV11-1 few TGTGCCAGCAGCTTCGCTGGCTACACCTTC CASSFAGYTF
- TRBJ2-1 TRBV5-1 many TGCGCCAGCAGCTTGGGGGAACCTTACAATGAGCAGTTCTTC CASSLGEPYNEQFF
- TRBJ1-5 TRBV4-1 - TGCGCCAGCAGCCAAGAGAGGGATCAGCCCCAGCATTTT CASSQERDQPQHF
- TRBJ1-5 TRBV10-2 - TGCGCCAGCAGTGAGGGTGGACAGCATCAGCCCCAGCATTTT CASSEGGQHQPQHF